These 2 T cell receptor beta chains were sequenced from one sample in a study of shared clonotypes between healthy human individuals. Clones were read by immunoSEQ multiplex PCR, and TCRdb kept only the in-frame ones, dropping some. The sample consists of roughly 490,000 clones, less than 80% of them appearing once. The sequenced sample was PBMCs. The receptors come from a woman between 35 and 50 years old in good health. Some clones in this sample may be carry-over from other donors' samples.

The CDR3 loop is CAIRGGSYEQYF. DNA for the CDR3: TGTGCCATCAGGGGAGGCTCCTACGAGCAGTACTTC. The gene calls are TRBV6-5 and TRBJ2-7; the D call may be TRBD1 or TRBD2 (6 bases each). Germline values: CDR1 MNHEY, CDR2 SVGAGI. With 10 bases removed from V and 0 bases from J, the gap between germline ends came to 10 bases. The CDR3 consists of 12 residues.

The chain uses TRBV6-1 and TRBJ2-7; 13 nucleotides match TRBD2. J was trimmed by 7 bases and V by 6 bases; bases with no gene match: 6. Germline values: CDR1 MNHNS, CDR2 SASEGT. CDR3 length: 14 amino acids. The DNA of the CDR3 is TGTGCCAGCAGCCCACTAGCGGGAGGGGGAGAGCAGTACTTC. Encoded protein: CASSPLAGGGEQYF.